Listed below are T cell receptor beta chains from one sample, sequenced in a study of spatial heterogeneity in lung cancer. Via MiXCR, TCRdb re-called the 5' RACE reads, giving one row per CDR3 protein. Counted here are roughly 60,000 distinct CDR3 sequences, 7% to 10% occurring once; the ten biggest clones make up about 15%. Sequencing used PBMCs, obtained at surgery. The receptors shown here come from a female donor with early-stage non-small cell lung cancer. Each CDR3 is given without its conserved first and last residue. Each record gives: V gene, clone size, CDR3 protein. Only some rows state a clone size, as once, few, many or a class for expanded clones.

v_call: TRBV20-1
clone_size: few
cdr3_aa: SAKGGVGEQF

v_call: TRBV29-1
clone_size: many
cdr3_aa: SVAGGVGYT

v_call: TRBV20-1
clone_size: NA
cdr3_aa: SAAPGTSSTDTQY

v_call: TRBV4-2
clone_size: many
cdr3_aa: ASSQDRGPGELF

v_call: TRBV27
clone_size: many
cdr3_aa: ASRRGSEKLF

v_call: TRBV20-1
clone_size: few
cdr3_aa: SALQGAENSPLH

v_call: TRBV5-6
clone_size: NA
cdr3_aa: ASSLSQGRNSPLH

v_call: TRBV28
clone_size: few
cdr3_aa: ASSSPADSLGTEAF

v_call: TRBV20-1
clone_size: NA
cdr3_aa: SARAPRAKGEKLF

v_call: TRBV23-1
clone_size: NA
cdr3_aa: ASRQSLAGRDYEQY

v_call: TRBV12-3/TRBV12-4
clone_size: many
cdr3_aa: ASQGSSYNEQF

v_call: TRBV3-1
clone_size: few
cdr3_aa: ASSLRRGGLETQY

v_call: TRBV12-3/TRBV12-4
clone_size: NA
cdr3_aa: ASSFGGVEAF

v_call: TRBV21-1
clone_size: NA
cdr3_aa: ASSAKPFGGGLAKNIQY

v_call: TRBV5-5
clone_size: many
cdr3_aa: ASSPGDGSSYNEQF

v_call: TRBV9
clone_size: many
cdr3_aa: ASSVAASGALTDTQY

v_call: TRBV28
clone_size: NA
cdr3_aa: ASSIWTGGSYEQY

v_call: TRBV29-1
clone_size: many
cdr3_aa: KVWGLPPLH

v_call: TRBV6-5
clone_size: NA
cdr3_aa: ASSYFRTGGTGSPLH

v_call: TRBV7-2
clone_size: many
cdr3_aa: ASSNRGGQETQY

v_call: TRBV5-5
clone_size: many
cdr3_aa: ASSLGLAGAYEQY

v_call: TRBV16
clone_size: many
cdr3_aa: ASRGRMNTEAF

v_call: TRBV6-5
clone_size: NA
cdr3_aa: ASGYNEKLF

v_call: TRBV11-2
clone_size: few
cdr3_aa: ASSPGRLTGELF

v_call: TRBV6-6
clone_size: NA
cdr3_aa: ASSYSTGESRNTIY

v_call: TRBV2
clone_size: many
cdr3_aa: ASTVGSGAEAF

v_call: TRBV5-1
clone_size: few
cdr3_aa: ASSWGRDQPQH

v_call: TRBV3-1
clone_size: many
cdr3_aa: ASSQPRDTAF

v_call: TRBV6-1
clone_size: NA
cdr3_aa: ASSDRDSRDTQY

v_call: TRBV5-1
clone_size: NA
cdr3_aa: ASSLTGTGSKEQF

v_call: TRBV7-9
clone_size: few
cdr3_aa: ASSPFLATNEKLF

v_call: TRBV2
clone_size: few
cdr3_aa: ASRILSRTDGYT

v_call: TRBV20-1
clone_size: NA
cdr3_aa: SASSPLGQAGNIQY

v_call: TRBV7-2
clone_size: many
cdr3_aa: ASSSDYLNYNEQF

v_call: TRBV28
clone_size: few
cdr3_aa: ASRLEGPTYNEQF

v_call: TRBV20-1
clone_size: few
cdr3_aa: SARPGQGANGYT

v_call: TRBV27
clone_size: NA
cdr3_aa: ASRTSAGGPYNEQF

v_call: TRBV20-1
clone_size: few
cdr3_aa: SARDGNQPQH

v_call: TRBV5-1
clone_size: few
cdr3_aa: ASSLDGQGGTQY

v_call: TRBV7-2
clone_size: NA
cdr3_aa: ASSLWGGVQETQY

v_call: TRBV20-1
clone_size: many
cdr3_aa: SASGTSGSELYEQY

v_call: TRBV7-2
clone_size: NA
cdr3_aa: ASSLDRAGYT

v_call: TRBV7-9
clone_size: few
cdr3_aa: ASSLSQGGFAGELF

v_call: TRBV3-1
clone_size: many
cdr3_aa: ASSKGSEQETQY

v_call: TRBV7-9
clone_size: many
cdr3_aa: ASSFLDFRGHLTETQY

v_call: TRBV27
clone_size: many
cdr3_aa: ASRLGGGLANQPQH

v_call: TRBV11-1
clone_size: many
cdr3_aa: ASSLRVSGANVLT

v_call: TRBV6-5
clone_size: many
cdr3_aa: ASSYSSTDTQY